This T cell receptor (beta chain) was recovered during a study of cytomegalovirus exposure and HLA in healthy donors. Germline-derived CDR1 and CDR2 are SGHTA and FQGNSA. This CDR3 has 16 residues. Trimming cost V 5 bases and J 8 bases; bases outside gene matches: 13. As regards this clone: What it binds is not known.

Study-level results: The study listed 164 cytomegalovirus-associated TCR beta chains. An analysis done earlier found most TCR beta V segments productive about 87% or about 30% of the time.

PCR used 60 Vbeta primers and 13 Jbeta primers. TCRdb's copy holds only in-frame clones and misses some; the assay was immunoSEQ multiplex PCR. The top ten hold about 9.1% of the sample, which has under 90,000 clones, around 70% seen once. Sequencing was performed on PBMCs. This rearrangement joins TRBV7-2 to TRBJ2-4; TRBD2 matches 9 bases. This receptor was identified in a man aged 35 to 55 in good health and CMV-seropositive. The CDR3 is CASSLGLAKELDIQYF. The CDR3 nucleotides read TGTGCCAGCAGCCTCGGACTAGCGAAGGAATTAGACATTCAGTACTTC.